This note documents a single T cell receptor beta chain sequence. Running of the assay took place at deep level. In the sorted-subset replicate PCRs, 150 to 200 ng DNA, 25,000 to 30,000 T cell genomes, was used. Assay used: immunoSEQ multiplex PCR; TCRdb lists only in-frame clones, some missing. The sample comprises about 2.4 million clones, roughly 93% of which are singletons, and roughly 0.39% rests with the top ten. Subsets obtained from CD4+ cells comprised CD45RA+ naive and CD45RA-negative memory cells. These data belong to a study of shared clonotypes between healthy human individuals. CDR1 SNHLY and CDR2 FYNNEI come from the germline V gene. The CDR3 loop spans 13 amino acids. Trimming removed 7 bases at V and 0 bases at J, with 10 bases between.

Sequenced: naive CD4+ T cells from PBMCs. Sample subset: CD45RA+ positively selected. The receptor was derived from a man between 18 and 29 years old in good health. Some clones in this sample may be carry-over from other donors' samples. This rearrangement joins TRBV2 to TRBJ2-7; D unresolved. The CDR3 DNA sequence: TGTGCCAGCACTCATCCAAGCTCCTACGAGCAGTACTTC. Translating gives CASTHPSSYEQYF.